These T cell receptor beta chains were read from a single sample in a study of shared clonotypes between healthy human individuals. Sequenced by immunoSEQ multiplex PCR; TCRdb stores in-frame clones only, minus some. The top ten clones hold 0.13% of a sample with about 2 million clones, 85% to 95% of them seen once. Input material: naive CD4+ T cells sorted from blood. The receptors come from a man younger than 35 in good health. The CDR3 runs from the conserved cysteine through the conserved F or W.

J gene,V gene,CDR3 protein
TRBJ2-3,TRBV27,CASSFLTETTPYF
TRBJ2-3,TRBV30,CAWSIRSGTDTQYF
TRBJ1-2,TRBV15,CATSREGLDYGYTF
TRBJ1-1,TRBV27,CASSFGRAVTEAFF
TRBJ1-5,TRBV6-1,CASSTSGRVQPQHF
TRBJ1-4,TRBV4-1,CASSRETLLNEKLFF
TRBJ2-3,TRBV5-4,CASSLALRADTQYF
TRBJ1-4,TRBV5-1,CASSPDRASAEKLFF
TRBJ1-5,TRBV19,CASSIGDRINQPQHF
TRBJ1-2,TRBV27,CASSLRQGPPYGYTF
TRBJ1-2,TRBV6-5,CASMAASYRRGYTF
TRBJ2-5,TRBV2,CASKERVAQETQYF
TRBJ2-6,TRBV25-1,CASSTGTGVSGANVLTF
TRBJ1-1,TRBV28,CASSSYSTEAFF
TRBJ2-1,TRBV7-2,CASSRTNWVNEQFF
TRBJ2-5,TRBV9,CASSRGVLIEAGAGETQYF
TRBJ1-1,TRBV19,CASVNRGAFPYTEAFF
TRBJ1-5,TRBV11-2,CASSLGSLGNQPQHF
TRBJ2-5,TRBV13,CASSGPRETQYF
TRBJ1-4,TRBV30,CAWNAGRNEKLFF
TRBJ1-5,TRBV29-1,CSVAGDRVQPQHF
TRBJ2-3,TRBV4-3,CASSQEGGGGQYF
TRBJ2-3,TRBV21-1,CASSKPTSASGRAEDTQYF
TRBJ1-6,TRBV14,CASSLTGTAGSPLHF
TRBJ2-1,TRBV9,CASSDPGLAGGFSYNEQFF
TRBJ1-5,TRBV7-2,CASSPDGTLSNQPQHF
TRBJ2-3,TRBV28,CASAFSGDTYTDTQYF
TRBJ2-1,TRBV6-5,CASSYSGRSNEQFF
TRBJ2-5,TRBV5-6,CASSLPGTRQETQYF
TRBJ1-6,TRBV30,CAWSGQGKSPLHF
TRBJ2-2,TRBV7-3,CASSLRGKTGELFF
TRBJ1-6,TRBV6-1,CASTLPGTRDSPLHF
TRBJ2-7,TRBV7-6,CASSLVPRAGPGYEQYF
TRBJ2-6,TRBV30,CAWSVGDRDYSGANVLTF
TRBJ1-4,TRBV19,CASRLQGVEKLFF
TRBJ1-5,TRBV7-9,CASSATEGLPQHF
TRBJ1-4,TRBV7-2,CASSPPGARNEKLFF
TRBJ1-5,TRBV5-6,CASSLLGTVIDSNQPQHF
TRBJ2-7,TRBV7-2,CASSLARGGRYEQYF